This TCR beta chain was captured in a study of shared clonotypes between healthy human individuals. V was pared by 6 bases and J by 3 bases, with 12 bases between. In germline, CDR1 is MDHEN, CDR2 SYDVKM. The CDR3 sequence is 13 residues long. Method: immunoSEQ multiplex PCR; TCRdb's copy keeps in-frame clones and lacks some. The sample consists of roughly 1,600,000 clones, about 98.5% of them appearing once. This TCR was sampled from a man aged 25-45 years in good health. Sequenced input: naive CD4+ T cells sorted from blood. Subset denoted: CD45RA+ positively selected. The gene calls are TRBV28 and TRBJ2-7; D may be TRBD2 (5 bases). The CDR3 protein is CASRRGRDYEQYF. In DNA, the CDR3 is TGTGCCAGCAGGCGAGGACGGGACTACGAGCAGTACTTC.